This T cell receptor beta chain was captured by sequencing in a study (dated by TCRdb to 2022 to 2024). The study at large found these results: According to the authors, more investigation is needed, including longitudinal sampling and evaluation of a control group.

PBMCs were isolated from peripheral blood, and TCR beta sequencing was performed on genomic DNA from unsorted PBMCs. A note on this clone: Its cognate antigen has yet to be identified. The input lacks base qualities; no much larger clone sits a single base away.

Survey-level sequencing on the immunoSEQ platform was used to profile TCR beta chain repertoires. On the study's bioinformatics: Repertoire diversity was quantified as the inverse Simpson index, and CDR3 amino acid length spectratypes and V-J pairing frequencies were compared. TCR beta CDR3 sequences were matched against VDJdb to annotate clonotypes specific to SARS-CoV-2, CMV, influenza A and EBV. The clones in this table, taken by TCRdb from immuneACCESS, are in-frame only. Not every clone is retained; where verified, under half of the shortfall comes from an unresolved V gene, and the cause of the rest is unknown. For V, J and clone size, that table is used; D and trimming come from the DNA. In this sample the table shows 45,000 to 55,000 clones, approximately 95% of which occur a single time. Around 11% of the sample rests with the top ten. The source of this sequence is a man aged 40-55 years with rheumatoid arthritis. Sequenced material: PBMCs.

The CDR3 protein sequence reads: CASSYLQMNTEAFF. The base sequence is TGTGCCAGCAGTTACTTACAGATGAACACTGAAGCTTTCTTT. The V gene is TRBV6-2 or TRBV6-3 and the J gene is TRBJ1-1; there is no confident call for the D gene. V is shortened by 1 base, J by 0 bases, and the region joining them spans 6 bases. The CDR3 numbers 14 residues from cysteine through phenylalanine. CDR3 DNA is the only sequence kept; it has 42 bases, read in frame from the first base. In the germline V gene, CDR1 corresponds to MNHEY and CDR2 to SVGEGT.